This TCR beta chain was profiled in a study of T-cell memory formation after mild COVID-19. Study-wide results and limits: Those CD4+ clones that contracted were mainly in CM and EM (CD8+ ones in EMRA). Cross-reactive memory apparently joined, as some responding clones appeared in pre-infection memory.

TCRdb processed the 5' RACE reads anew with MiXCR; each CDR3 protein has one entry. The table has fewer than 700,000 distinct CDR3 sequences, 15% to 20% seen once. The CDR3 spans 16 residues. Trimming at V came to 5 bases and at J to 3 bases, leaving 10 bases not matched to a gene. The germline V gene has CDR1 PRHDT and CDR2 FYEKMQ (reference sequence). This clonotype was observed a few times. Its antigen is not known. The receptor was isolated from an adult woman who had mild COVID-19 (a few samples of this study predate the infection). Cell type and time point are not known. The V and J genes are TRBV13 and TRBJ2-7; 10 positions agree with TRBD1. Sequenced material: PBMCs or a T cell subset sorted from them (not recorded which). CDR3 loop: CASSPPDRGDVYEQYF. The CDR3 coding sequence is TGTGCCAGCAGCCCGCCGGACAGGGGGGATGTCTACGAGCAGTACTTC.